This record looks at one T cell receptor beta chain sequence and its context. What antigen it recognizes has not been identified. Base qualities are not recorded, but no much larger clone differs from it by a single base. V and J are trimmed by 3 bases and 7 bases, and the gene matches miss 7 bases of the junction. Via the germline V gene, CDR1 is SGHRS and CDR2 YFSETQ. The CDR3 measures 15 amino acids from cysteine to phenylalanine. Only the CDR3 part of the read is kept: 45 bases, read in frame from the first base. Read against the paper, the sample's time point label means: eleven to twelve months on ibrutinib. For TCR beta library preparation, roughly 2 micrograms of genomic DNA was extracted from cryopreserved PBMCs. Longitudinal blood samples from CLL patients on ibrutinib monotherapy underwent high-throughput TCR beta sequencing. The patients took part in an open-label, single-center phase 2 trial of ibrutinib monotherapy.

This sample is part of a study of cytotoxic CD8 clonotypes in ibrutinib-treated CLL (dated by TCRdb to the early 2020s). With regard to the full study: In this cohort, some 14 patients were treatment-naive and fewer than 13 were relapsed/refractory, while some 18 had unmutated IGHV. Response samples were taken after a median of about a year on treatment, ranging from about 6 to 36 months. Responses were partial in some 24 patients and complete in 2; after median around 68 months follow-up, roughly 14 stayed in remission and some twelve progressed. Cryopreserved peripheral blood mononuclear cells were collected before treatment, at response, and at either disease progression or sustained remission. Patients were still on ibrutinib when every remission and progressive disease sample was collected. Of the approximately 86 people in the trial, 25 to 30 had longitudinal samples available. On average, each sample yielded some 250,000 productive templates and about 95,000 productive rearrangements. Points the paper makes about the study in general: Lymph node repertoires were not examined, and the timing of sampling was not matched between patients in sustained remission and those whose disease progressed. Baseline clonality exceeded that of age-matched healthy donors and correlated strongly with circulating CD8+ T-cell counts. Clonality rose at ibrutinib response, remained stable during sustained remission, and dropped back toward baseline at progression. Public clonotypes were found to be uncommon and were observed to contract or remain stable during treatment; the increase in clonality was shown to reflect expansion of private clonotypes at ibrutinib response.

On a MiSeq, deep resolution sequencing aimed for a depth between 1 in 1 million and 1 in 200,000 T cells, with each clonotype covered about 9.9x on average. The immunoSEQ hsTCRB Kit was used to generate the TCR beta libraries. The paper's data handling went like this. ImmunoSEQ Data Assistant and ImmunoSEQ Analyzer were used for data analysis, and V, D and J genes were assigned according to IMGT definitions. Clonality was computed as one minus normalized Shannon entropy of productive rearrangement frequencies, ranging from 0 to 1. Public clonotype analysis was restricted to overrepresented clonotypes comprising at least 0.05% of each patient's repertoire. Thirteen repertoires from age-matched healthy donors, obtained from immuneACCESS, served as clonality controls. TCRdb obtained this table from immuneACCESS and retained in-frame rearrangements with V and J assigned. These tables miss some clones; where compared with another copy, unresolved V genes account for less than half of the shortfall, and the remainder is unexplained. V, J and clone size were drawn from that table, and D and trimming were deduced from the DNA. A total of about 160,000 clones appear in this sample, around 84% of them only once. The ten largest account for about 2% of the sample.

The rearranged chain carries TRBV5-1 and TRBJ2-1, and TRBD2 aligns with 10 junction nucleotides. Sequencing used PBMCs, obtained after 12 months of ibrutinib treatment. The source of this sequence is a human donor with chronic lymphocytic leukemia. The CDR3 reads CASSSIAGGGNEQFF. In nucleotides, the sequence is TGCGCCAGCAGCTCCATAGCGGGGGGTGGGAATGAGCAGTTCTTC.